The next 3 T cell receptor beta chains were all read from a single sample in a study of cytomegalovirus exposure and HLA in healthy donors. The PCR was carried out with 60 Vbeta primers and 13 Jbeta primers. Repertoires were generated with immunoSEQ multiplex PCR, while TCRdb's copy carries only in-frame clones and drops some. The table lists more than 95,000 clones, around four fifths of them singletons. Sequenced material: PBMCs. These receptors were taken from a man aged 25 to 45 in good health and CMV-seropositive.

This chain links TRBV28 with TRBJ2-1; possibly TRBD2 for D (7 bases). Per the germline V gene, CDR1 is MDHEN and CDR2 is SYDVKM. Trimming removed 10 bases from V and 0 bases from J, with 10 bases in between. The CDR3 extends over 13 amino acids. In DNA, the CDR3 is TGTGCCACGGGGGGACACTCCTACAATGAGCAGTTCTTC. Amino acid sequence: CATGGHSYNEQFF.

The V gene is TRBV6-6, the J gene TRBJ2-5; no clear D gene. The CDR3 consists of 12 residues. Germline V gene lookup returns CDR1 MNHNY and CDR2 SVGAGI (reference sequence). V was trimmed by 4 bases and J by 4 bases, leaving 7 bases between them. The CDR3 is CASSSSRETQYF. Written as DNA, the CDR3 is TGTGCCAGCAGTTCCTCCCGAGAGACCCAGTACTTC.

The rearrangement joins TRBV4-1 to TRBJ2-2; possibly TRBD2 for D (5 bases). The CDR3 totals 15 residues. From germline, CDR1 is MGHRA and CDR2 YSYEKL. Trimming removed 4 bases from V and 13 bases from J, with 22 bases in between. The CDR3 here is CASSPTGLAWSVLFF. For the CDR3, the DNA is TGCGCCAGCAGCCCGACCGGGCTAGCCTGGAGCGTGCTGTTTTTT.